This T cell receptor beta chain appears in the sequencing data of a study of T cell repertoires in cytomegalovirus infection. Trimming stripped 2 bases from V and 6 bases from J, with 8 bases between. The germline V gene has CDR1 MDHEN and CDR2 SYDVKM. The CDR3 runs 13 residues. TCRdb re-analysed the reads in MiXCR, keeping a single row per CDR3 protein. This table holds hundreds of thousands of distinct CDR3 sequences, approximately 24% found once. This clonotype showed up many times. Sequenced: CD8+ T cells from PBMCs. The V call is TRBV28, the J call TRBJ2-1; either TRBD1 or TRBD2 may supply D (5 bases each). This receptor was obtained from a human donor in good health (CMV status not recorded). Some clones in this sample may be carry-over from other donors' samples. The CDR3 region has the DNA TGTGCCAGCAGTTTAATGAGGGGCAATGAGCAGTTCTTC. It is translated as CASSLMRGNEQFF.